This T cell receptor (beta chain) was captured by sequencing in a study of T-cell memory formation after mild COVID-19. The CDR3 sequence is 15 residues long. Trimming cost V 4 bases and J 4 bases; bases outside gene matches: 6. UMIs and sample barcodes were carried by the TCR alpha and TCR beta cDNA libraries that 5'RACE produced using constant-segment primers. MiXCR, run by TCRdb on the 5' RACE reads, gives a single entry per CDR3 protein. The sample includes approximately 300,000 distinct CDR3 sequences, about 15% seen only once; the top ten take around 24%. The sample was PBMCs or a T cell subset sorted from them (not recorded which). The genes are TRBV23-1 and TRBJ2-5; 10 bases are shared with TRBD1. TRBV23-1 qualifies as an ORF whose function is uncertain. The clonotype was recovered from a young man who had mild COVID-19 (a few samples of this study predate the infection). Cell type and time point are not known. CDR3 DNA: TGCGCCAGCAGTCTTCCGGACAGGGGGATAGAGACCCAGTACTTC. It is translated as CASSLPDRGIETQYF.